One and the same sample provided the 22 T cell receptor beta chains below, sequenced in a study of T-cell reconstitution after alpha-beta-depleted transplantation in children. Unique molecular identifiers tagged the TCRbeta library. TCRdb re-called the PCR reads through MiXCR, storing one row per CDR3 protein. Of around 580,000 distinct CDR3 sequences listed, 23% are singletons. The sequenced sample was PBMCs, mostly from graft donor cells, obtained 360 days after TCRalphabeta/CD19-depleted stem cell transplant. Source of these receptors: a boy in the first two years of life who had a stem cell transplant for acute myeloid leukemia, so the T cells may come from the graft donor.

The genes are TRBV20-1 and TRBJ1-1, with TRBD1 matching 7 bases. This CDR3 region has 14 residues. Trimming cost V 0 bases and J 5 bases; bases outside gene matches: 6. CDR1 is DFQATT, CDR2 SNEGSKA, per germline (reference sequence). The CDR3 DNA reads TGCAGTGCTAGAGACCACAGGGGAGGGACTGAAGCTTTCTTT. Its protein is CSARDHRGGTEAFF.

This clonotype has at least ten counts. Sequence at one end of the junction differs from germline and may be a read error. The rearrangement uses TRBV12-3 or TRBV12-4 and TRBJ2-1; maybe TRBD2 (7 bases). The CDR3 sequence is 15 residues long. CDR3 coding DNA: TGTGCCAGCAGCTTAGGTGGGGGGAGGGGGTATGAGCAGTTCTTC. This sequence encodes CASSLGGGRGYEQFF.

This clonotype was picked up a small number of times. The chain uses TRBV20-1 and TRBJ1-3, with 7 positions matching TRBD1. Germline-derived CDR1 and CDR2 are DFQATT and SNEGSKA (reference sequence). The CDR3 runs 13 residues. J lost 4 bases, V lost 5 bases, and 5 bases had no gene match. The CDR3 sequence: CSAAGTVGNTIYF. DNA for the CDR3: TGCAGTGCTGCCGGGACAGTCGGAAACACCATATATTTT.

In its sample, this clonotype was seen a few times. The J gene is TRBJ1-1, the V gene TRBV20-1, with D uncertain. The germline gives CDR1 DFQATT, CDR2 SNEGSKA (reference sequence). The CDR3 is 15 amino acids. The V gene lost 0 bases and the J gene lost 1 base, with 12 bases spanning the gap. CDR3 residues: CSARDSPWGNTEAFF. The CDR3 DNA follows: TGCAGTGCTAGAGATTCTCCCTGGGGGAACACTGAAGCTTTCTTT.

This clonotype occurred a few times. This chain connects TRBV6-5 to TRBJ2-7; TRBD1 aligns across 8 bases. CDR3 length: 15 residues. Germline CDR1 and CDR2: MNHEY and SVGAGI. Unmatched junction bases numbered 9, after V lost 5 bases and J lost 3 bases. The CDR3: CASSTDRGWYYEQYF. The CDR3 bases are TGTGCCAGCAGTACCGACAGGGGATGGTACTACGAGCAGTACTTC.

This clonotype has ten or more counts. V and J are TRBV7-2 and TRBJ2-2; 8 nucleotides agree with TRBD1. Germline CDR1 and CDR2: SGHTA and FQGNSA. The J segment lost 5 bases and the V segment lost 9 bases, leaving 17 bases of the junction unmatched. The CDR3 consists of 17 residues. CDR3 sequence (DNA): TGTGCCAGTCAGTTCCGACCCGGGACAGGATTTACCGGGGAGCTGTTTTTT. Its protein is CASQFRPGTGFTGELFF.

The chain has TRBV7-2 and TRBJ1-1, with a possible D match to TRBD1 (5 bases). Germline loops: CDR1 SGHTA, CDR2 FQGNSA. The CDR3 totals 15 residues. Trimming shortened V by 5 bases and J by 4 bases, and 17 bases separated the two germline ends. The CDR3 region is CASSGPGPGTTEAFF. DNA for the CDR3: TGTGCCAGCAGCGGCCCGGGACCGGGAACCACTGAAGCTTTCTTT.

The gene calls are TRBV18 and TRBJ2-5, with D perhaps TRBD2 (6 bases). The V gene's germline CDR1 is KGHSH and CDR2 LQKENI. The CDR3 contains 14 residues. Trimming cost V 1 base and J 1 base, with 7 bases left between them. CDR3 in DNA: TGTGCCAGCTCACCACGGACTACCCAAGAGACCCAGTACTTC. This codes for CASSPRTTQETQYF. The entire variable domain, with the rest obtained from reference TRBV18 and TRBJ2-5, is as follows: NAGVMQNPRHLVRRRGQEARLRCSPMKGHSHVYWYRQLPEEGLKFMVYLQKENIIDESGMPKERFSAEFPKEGPSILRIQQVVRGDSAAYFCASSPRTTQETQYFGPGTRLLVL.

The chain combines TRBV6-1 with TRBJ2-3, with 11 bases aligning to TRBD2. Germline V gene sequence: CDR1 MNHNS, CDR2 SASEGT. CDR3 length: 17 amino acids. The V and J ends lost 6 bases and 5 bases, in that order; junction bases with no gene match: 13. The CDR3 region has the DNA TGTGCCAGCAGACAACCTAGACTAGCGGGGTCGAAAGATACGCAGTATTTT. Translation gives CASRQPRLAGSKDTQYF.

This clonotype was detected many times. The rearrangement uses TRBV28 and TRBJ2-7; TRBD1 matches at 7 bases. V lost 5 bases, J lost 1 base, and 11 bases stayed unmatched. CDR1 and CDR2 from the germline V gene are MDHEN and SYDVKM. This CDR3 is 16 amino acids long. As DNA, the CDR3 is TGTGCCAGCAGTACATGGGACAGTACCGCATCCTACGAGCAGTACGTC. Protein sequence: CASSTWDSTASYEQYV.

This rearrangement joins TRBV20-1 to TRBJ2-1, with D tentatively TRBD2 (5 bases). V was clipped by 6 bases and J by 10 bases, with 19 bases between them. Per germline, CDR1 DFQATT and CDR2 SNEGSKA (reference sequence). This CDR3 comprises 13 residues. This CDR3 is CSAPFPSQREQFF. In nucleotides, the CDR3 is TGCAGTGCCCCCTTCCCCTCTCAGCGGGAGCAGTTCTTC.

This clonotype occurred many times. The J gene is TRBJ2-7, the V gene TRBV20-1; 8 positions match TRBD1. V trimming: 0 bases; J trimming: 2 bases; junction bases outside the gene matches: 3. The CDR3 is 14 residues long. The germline V gene has CDR1 DFQATT and CDR2 SNEGSKA (reference sequence). The CDR3 DNA is TGCAGTGCTAGAGACCTCAGGGGGCCCTACGAGCAGTACTTC. This translates into CSARDLRGPYEQYF.

In this sample, this clonotype turned up many times. One junction end disagrees with the germline gene, perhaps due to a read error. V and J are TRBV24-1 and TRBJ2-2, with TRBD2 matching over 7 bases. The CDR3 consists of 14 residues. CDR1 and CDR2 from the germline V gene are KGHDR and SFDVKD. CDR3 sequence (DNA): TGTGCCACGGGGGGGACCGCGAAGACCGGGGAGCTGTTTTTT. This gives the protein CATGGTAKTGELFF.

Many counts were recorded for this clonotype. This chain connects TRBV11-2 to TRBJ1-2; D remains ambiguous. V was shortened by 5 bases and J by 4 bases, with 11 bases between the two germline ends. CDR3 length equals 13 residues. Germline-derived CDR1 and CDR2 are SGHAT and FQNNGV. The CDR3 sequence: CASSPPRGYGYTF. CDR3 DNA sequence: TGTGCCAGCAGCCCCCCTCGGGGCTATGGCTACACCTTC.

This clonotype was recorded many times. This sequence joins TRBV6-2 or TRBV6-3 and TRBJ2-1; tentatively, D is TRBD1 (6 bases). CDR3 size: 13 residues. With 8 bases removed from V and 9 bases from J, the gap between germline ends came to 17 bases. In germline, CDR1 is MNHEY, CDR2 SVGEGT. CDR3 sequence: CASGVIGGIEQFF. CDR3 DNA sequence: TGTGCCAGCGGTGTGATAGGGGGTATTGAGCAGTTCTTC.

The chain has TRBV20-1 and TRBJ2-2; D not certain. This CDR3 has 14 amino acids. The germline gives CDR1 DFQATT, CDR2 SNEGSKA (reference sequence). Trimming stripped 5 bases from V and 0 bases from J, with 10 bases between. The CDR3 coding sequence is TGCAGTGCTGAGAGGAGAGCGAACACCGGGGAGCTGTTTTTT. Translating it yields CSAERRANTGELFF.

This clonotype was picked up many times. This chain connects TRBV5-1 to TRBJ2-1; TRBD1 is a possible D gene (6 bases). The CDR3 loop spans 14 amino acids. Germline CDR1 is SGHRS and CDR2 is YFSETQ. Trimming stripped 1 base from V and 4 bases from J, with 9 bases between. The CDR3 sequence: CASSLRDIYNEQFF. The CDR3 DNA sequence: TGCGCCAGCAGCTTGCGGGACATTTACAATGAGCAGTTCTTC.

This clonotype was seen only a few times. The chain carries TRBV15 and TRBJ2-5; D is undetermined. The CDR3 totals 15 residues. Germline CDR1 reads LNHNV; CDR2 reads YYDKDF (reference sequence). The V gene lost 0 bases and the J gene lost 4 bases, with 12 bases spanning the gap. The CDR3 sequence: CATSRDHLGRETQYF. In nucleotides, the CDR3 is TGTGCCACCAGCAGAGATCATCTGGGCAGAGAGACCCAGTACTTC.

This clonotype was detected many times. The chain joins TRBV29-1 to TRBJ1-1, with 9 nucleotides matching TRBD1. Trimming cost V 0 bases and J 2 bases; bases outside gene matches: 13. Germline values: CDR1 SQVTM, CDR2 ANQGSEA. This CDR3 comprises 18 residues. The CDR3 region has the DNA TGCAGCGTTGAAGATCGGCACTATTGGACAGGGGTAAACACTGAAGCTTTCTTT. Translated, it gives CSVEDRHYWTGVNTEAFF.

DNA of the CDR3: TGCAGTGCTAGAGGGGATCCCAACTATGGCTACACCTTC. The encoded protein is CSARGDPNYGYTF. V and J are TRBV20-1 and TRBJ1-2, with D hard to call. Trimming stripped 1 base from V and 2 bases from J, with 8 bases between. Per germline, CDR1 DFQATT and CDR2 SNEGSKA (reference sequence). This CDR3 has 13 amino acids.

The chain uses TRBV11-2 and TRBJ2-3; 8 positions agree with TRBD1. The V gene's germline CDR1 is SGHAT and CDR2 FQNNGV. This CDR3 is built from 14 residues. Trimming cost V 2 bases and J 11 bases; bases outside gene matches: 9. The CDR3 sequence: CASSLPWTGFMQYF. The CDR3 DNA reads TGTGCCAGCAGCTTACCCTGGACAGGGTTCATGCAGTATTTT.

The CDR3 reads CATPGHHTGELFF. CDR3 DNA: TGTGCCACGCCGGGACATCACACCGGGGAGCTGTTTTTT. The chain combines TRBV5-5 with TRBJ2-2, with D possibly matching TRBD1 (6 bases). V shed 9 bases and J shed 3 bases, with 12 bases lying between them. Germline loops: CDR1 SGHKS, CDR2 YYEKEE (reference sequence). The CDR3 is made up of 13 amino acids. Full variable domain (missing parts from reference TRBV5-5 and TRBJ2-2): DAGVTQSPTHLIKTRGQQVTLRCSPISGHKSVSWYQQVLGQGPQFIFQYYEKEERGRGNFPDRFSARQFPNYSSELNVNALLLGDSALYLCATPGHHTGELFFGEGSRLTVL.